The T cell receptor (beta chain) described here comes from a study of T cell clusters in autoimmune cytopenias. Tens of thousands of genome equivalents of blood DNA were amplified for TRB. The V gene's germline CDR1 is DFQATT and CDR2 SNEGSKA (reference sequence). The CDR3 is 13 residues long. TRB was amplified by touch-down multiplex PCR, primer pools A and B combined. TCRdb reworked the multiplex PCR reads into one entry per CDR3 protein, no DNA. In total, the table holds about 12,000 distinct CDR3 sequences. This sample was also put to use in a study of T cell repertoires in aging, cancer and after chemotherapy.

The J gene is TRBJ2-7, the V gene TRBV20-1; as DNA is missing, the TRBD2 call by TCRdb cannot be tested. The TCR was taken from a human donor in good health. What was sequenced was peripheral blood. CDR3 protein: CSALRLAGGEQYF.